This T cell receptor beta chain comes out of a study of T-cell memory formation after mild COVID-19. Study findings and constraints: The study found contracting CD4+ clones mainly in CM and EM and contracting CD8+ clones in EMRA.

The CDR3 has 13 amino acids. Per germline, CDR1 DFQATT and CDR2 SNEGSKA (reference sequence). The V gene lost 6 bases and the J gene lost 5 bases, with 16 bases spanning the gap. TCRdb re-derived calls from the 5' RACE reads in MiXCR, one entry per CDR3 protein. The sample has 350,000 to 450,000 distinct CDR3 sequences, approximately 15% seen once; the top ten hold 20% to 25%. This clonotype was counted a few times. Its specificity is unknown. The genes are TRBV20-1 and TRBJ2-5; weak D call: TRBD1 (5 bases). The sequenced sample consisted of PBMCs or a T cell subset sorted from them (not recorded which). This TCR derives from a man between 18 and 35 years old who had mild COVID-19 (a few samples of this study predate the infection). Cell type and time point are not known. The CDR3 protein is CSAVQGVGETQYF. The CDR3 bases are TGCAGTGCCGTGCAGGGTGTGGGGGAGACCCAGTACTTC.